This TCR beta chain derives from a study of high-grade serous ovarian cancer treatment subgroups. About the research overall: On average, roughly 14,000 reads and 7,000 to 8,500 unique TCR beta rearrangements were obtained per sample.

Tumor samples were taken before definitive surgery or chemotherapy. Sequencing was performed with immunoSEQ multiplex PCR; in TCRdb, only in-frame clones are kept and a portion is missing. The data show 1,500 to 2,000 clones, with about four fifths seen just once and roughly two fifths held by the top ten. Study-wide points: Only CDR3 was analyzed; CDR1 and CDR2 were not. Clonal relatedness tracked neoantigen level, and by trend copy number and mutation load. Tumors within one patient showed repertoire similarity of roughly 0.1 to 0.8.

With respect to this clone: Its antigen is as yet unknown.

This TCR derives from a human donor with high-grade serous ovarian cancer. Sample: tumor tissue.

The CDR3 loop reads CATAGNMNTEAFF. Written as DNA, the CDR3 is TGTGCCACCGCGGGGAACATGAACACTGAAGCTTTCTTT. The chain employs TRBV19 and TRBJ1-1; D gene ambiguous. V was trimmed by 10 bases and J by 0 bases, leaving 12 bases between them. CDR1 and CDR2 (germline): LNHDA, SQIVND (reference sequence). The CDR3 extends over 13 amino acids. Full variable domain (remainder filled in from reference TRBV19 and TRBJ1-1): DGGITQSPKYLFRKEGQNVTLSCEQNLNHDAMYWYRQDPGQGLRLIYYSQIVNDFQKGDIAEGYSVSREKKESFPLTVTSAQKNPTAFYLCATAGNMNTEAFFGQGTRLTVV.